These 19 T cell receptor beta chains were sequenced from one sample in a study of cytomegalovirus exposure and HLA in healthy donors. The PCR used 60 Vbeta and 13 Jbeta primers. Sequencing used immunoSEQ multiplex PCR; TCRdb keeps in-frame clones, though not all of them. The data show over 80,000 clones, 55% to 80% seen once. Sequencing used PBMCs. The receptors come from a man aged 40-49 years in good health and CMV-seronegative.

The chain carries TRBV27 and TRBJ2-3, with 10 bases that match TRBD1. V lost 6 bases, J lost 6 bases, and 9 bases stayed unmatched. This CDR3 comprises 15 residues. Germline lookup yields CDR1 MNHEY and CDR2 SMNVEV (reference sequence). CDR3 residues: CASRPGGTGADTQYF. In nucleotides, the CDR3 is TGTGCCAGCAGACCTGGGGGGACAGGGGCGGATACGCAGTATTTT.

The chain uses TRBV5-1 and TRBJ2-5, with 7 bases aligning to TRBD1. Germline CDR1 reads SGHRS; CDR2 reads YFSETQ. V was pared by 2 bases and J by 2 bases, with 6 bases of the junction left unmatched. This CDR3 spans 15 amino acids. CDR3 in amino acids: CASSLMTGRQETQYF. The CDR3, as DNA: TGCGCCAGCAGCTTAATGACAGGGCGTCAAGAGACCCAGTACTTC.

The chain recombines TRBV6-5 with TRBJ1-5, with unresolved D. This CDR3 is built from 15 residues. The V end was cut by 5 bases, the J end by 7 bases, with 18 bases between. The V gene's germline CDR1 is MNHEY and CDR2 SVGAGI. CDR3: CASSPGFRGEQPQHF. The CDR3 region has the DNA TGTGCCAGCAGTCCTGGCTTCCGCGGCGAACAGCCCCAGCATTTT.

V gene TRBV6-4 combines with J gene TRBJ2-3; 8 nucleotides agree with TRBD2. Germline V lookup: CDR1 MRHNA, CDR2 SNTAGT. The CDR3 sequence is 15 residues long. V lost 0 bases and J lost 1; bases outside the gene matches: 0. The CDR3 bases are TGTGCCAGCAGTGACTCTAGCGGGGGCACAGATACGCAGTATTTT. Its translation: CASSDSSGGTDTQYF.

The chain employs TRBV2 and TRBJ2-5; D perhaps matches TRBD1 (7 bases). Trimming removed 4 bases at V and 2 bases at J, with 14 bases between. Per the germline V gene, CDR1 is SNHLY and CDR2 is FYNNEI. The CDR3 runs 15 residues. The CDR3 DNA reads TGTGCCAGCAGTGGACAGGGAGGAAGGCAAGAGACCCAGTACTTC. Translation: CASSGQGGRQETQYF.

The chain is built from TRBV4-2 and TRBJ2-3; maybe TRBD2 (7 bases). The V gene's germline CDR1 is LGHNA and CDR2 YNFKEQ. CDR3 length equals 15 residues. Trimming shortened V by 4 bases and J by 2 bases, and 13 bases separated the two germline ends. The CDR3 loop is CASSPGGLYTDTQYF. Written as DNA, the CDR3 is TGTGCCAGCAGCCCCGGGGGGCTCTACACAGATACGCAGTATTTT.

V usage is TRBV5-1 and J usage is TRBJ2-6; D is unresolved. Between the trimmed V and J ends, which lost 1 base and 0 bases, there was a span of 5 bases. The CDR3 contains 15 residues. The germline gives CDR1 SGHRS, CDR2 YFSETQ. CDR3 DNA: TGCGCCAGCAGCTTGTACTTCTCTGGGGCCAACGTCCTGACTTTC. The encoded protein is CASSLYFSGANVLTF.

The rearrangement links TRBV18 to TRBJ2-7, with D perhaps TRBD2 (6 bases). The CDR3 length is 14 residues. The germline V gene has CDR1 KGHSH and CDR2 LQKENI. Deletions cut 4 bases from V and 2 bases from J, with 12 bases between. The CDR3 DNA reads TGTGCCAGCTCACGGGGCGGGGAAACCTACGAGCAGTACTTC. Its protein is CASSRGGETYEQYF.

This rearrangement joins TRBV5-1 to TRBJ2-5, with D perhaps TRBD1 (6 bases). The V end was cut by 2 bases, the J end by 4 bases, with 15 bases between. The germline V gene has CDR1 SGHRS and CDR2 YFSETQ. The CDR3 totals 15 residues. The CDR3 sequence is CASSLDTGLLETQYF. The CDR3 DNA follows: TGCGCCAGCAGCTTAGATACAGGGTTGCTAGAGACCCAGTACTTC.

This clone was counted a single time. In DNA form, the CDR3 reads TGCGCCAGCAGCTTGGTAGGGGCACAGTACACAGATACGCAGTATTTT. This translates into CASSLVGAQYTDTQYF. The rearrangement joins TRBV5-1 to TRBJ2-3; D possibly corresponds to TRBD1 (5 bases). The CDR3 contains 16 residues. The germline V gene encodes CDR1 SGHRS and CDR2 YFSETQ. Trimming removed 0 bases at V and 2 bases at J, with 13 bases between.

The chain has TRBV15 and TRBJ1-1, with 7 bases that match TRBD1. The germline CDR1 and CDR2 sequences are LNHNV and YYDKDF (reference sequence). Trimming removed 9 bases from V and 4 bases from J; junction bases left unmatched: 8. This CDR3 is 13 amino acids long. Here the CDR3 DNA reads TGTGCCACAACGACAGGGATGAGCACTGAAGCTTTCTTT. This encodes CATTTGMSTEAFF.

The chain is built from TRBV5-4 and TRBJ2-1; D uncertain. Germline CDR1 and CDR2: SGHNT and YYREEE (reference sequence). The CDR3 has 14 amino acids. Trimming pared 3 bases from V and 0 bases from J, leaving 7 bases between. The CDR3 DNA follows: TGTGCCAGCAGCTCCCCTATCTCCTACAATGAGCAGTTCTTC. Translated: CASSSPISYNEQFF.

This clone has only a few counts. CDR3 region: CASAVLEINQPQHF. In DNA, the CDR3 is TGTGCCAGTGCGGTTCTGGAGATCAATCAGCCCCAGCATTTT. The rearrangement joins TRBV19 to TRBJ1-5; the D is unclear. V was trimmed by 8 bases and J by 3 bases, leaving 14 bases between them. Germline CDR1 LNHDA, CDR2 SQIVND (reference sequence). The CDR3 has 14 amino acids.

The CDR3, as DNA: TGCAGCGCTACGGTGAATGGAGTGCCCTATGGCTACACCTTC. It specifies CSATVNGVPYGYTF. The chain has TRBV29-1 and TRBJ1-2; D remains unclear. The CDR3 is 14 residues long. Trimming took off 7 bases at V and 4 bases at J, with 19 bases between the two ends. In germline, CDR1 is SQVTM, CDR2 ANQGSEA.

The chain is built from TRBV25-1 and TRBJ1-3, with D perhaps matching TRBD1 (5 bases). CDR1 and CDR2 from the germline V gene are MGHDK and SYGVNS. V lost 1 base and J lost 4, with 11 bases in between. The CDR3 sequence is 15 residues long. The CDR3 region is CASSEWGVRGNTIYF. The CDR3 nucleotides read TGTGCCAGCAGTGAATGGGGGGTAAGGGGAAACACCATATATTTT.

The chain carries TRBV5-4 and TRBJ1-2; TRBD1 might be the D (5 bases). Germline CDR1 SGHNT, CDR2 YYREEE (reference sequence). CDR3 length: 13 residues. Deletions cut 0 bases from V and 2 bases from J, with 5 bases between. CDR3 region: CASSLDRNYGYTF. In DNA form, the CDR3 reads TGTGCCAGCAGCTTGGACAGGAACTATGGCTACACCTTC.

This rearrangement joins TRBV9 to TRBJ2-5; TRBD2 aligns across 8 bases. The length of the CDR3 is 15 residues. V was clipped by 3 bases and J by 4 bases; unmatched bases: 8. Germline CDR1 and CDR2: SGDLS and YYNGEE. CDR3: CASSAAGGAAETQYF. The CDR3 nucleotides are TGTGCCAGCAGCGCAGCCGGGGGGGCGGCAGAGACCCAGTACTTC.

The rearrangement uses TRBV15 and TRBJ2-3; 8 bases match TRBD1. V lost 4 bases, J lost 8 bases, and 8 bases stayed unmatched. Germline CDR1 and CDR2: LNHNV and YYDKDF (reference sequence). The CDR3 consists of 14 residues. This CDR3 is CATSTGQGGRTQYF. In DNA, the CDR3 is TGTGCCACCAGCACCGGACAGGGCGGGCGTACGCAGTATTTT.

The genes are TRBV6-5 and TRBJ2-5; the match to TRBD2 covers 9 bases. V was clipped by 2 bases and J by 5 bases; unmatched bases: 6. The CDR3 covers 15 residues. CDR1 MNHEY and CDR2 SVGAGI come from the germline V gene. CDR3 loop: CASSYASGGYETQYF. The DNA of the CDR3 is TGTGCCAGCAGTTACGCAAGCGGGGGGTATGAGACCCAGTACTTC.